This section outlines one T cell receptor (beta chain) sequence together with its context. What this receptor recognizes is not known. This entry comes from a study of T cells expressing NK-cell markers (dated by TCRdb to between 2020 and 2021). Turning to the overall study: TCR beta-chain repertoires were profiled in sorted CD3+CD56+NKG2C+, CD3+CD56+NKG2C- and CD3+CD56-NKG2C+ T-cell subsets from eight donors. Among the eight sequenced donors, seven were HCMV-seropositive and one was HCMV-seronegative. All eight donors whose samples were sequenced were randomly selected healthy volunteers, three of them men and five women. Sequencing of the libraries produced 2 x 150 bp reads on Illumina HiSeq 2000/2500, MiSeq or NextSeq. The paper's findings and limits, for the study overall: Those dominant clonotypes were again the most abundant among CD3+CD56-NKG2C+ cells in four donors, at about 28.3-65%. It remained unclear whether the expanded NKG2C-expressing T cell clones were specific for HCMV antigens. In a handful of donors, the dominant CD3+CD56+NKG2C+ clonotypes were found to rank among the top 10 CD8+ clonotypes and to make up about 1.0-7.5% of CD8+ T cells.

HCMV-specific IgG was detected in serum with a commercial ELISA kit to determine HCMV serostatus. Ficoll density gradient centrifugation was used to isolate peripheral blood mononuclear cells from blood. Measured from the cysteine to the phenylalanine, the CDR3 is 13 residues long. No DNA sequence is on record. From the germline V gene, CDR1 is SGHVS and CDR2 is FNYEAQ. The run used an Illumina HiSeq 2000. 5'RACE template switching, by which a universal primer site and unique molecular identifiers were added, was used to make TCR beta cDNA libraries. Synthesis of cDNA was primed from the TCR beta constant segment and was followed by two consecutive PCR amplification steps. For the original study's pipeline: MIGEC was used to demultiplex reads and group reads by UMI, and MiTCR was used to assemble and quantify clonotypes. To remove erroneous sequences, TCR cDNA sequences were retained only when supported by two or more reads. Downstream repertoire analysis used the tcR package, and clonotypes were matched across fractions by CDR3 nucleotide sequence plus V segment. VDJmatch was used to annotate antigen specificity against VDJdb, with one amino acid substitution allowed in CDR3. TCRdb reanalyzed the reads, keeping one entry per CDR3 protein sequence and omitting DNA. The V and J calls were determined by TCRdb, not by the authors. In this sample's table one finds under 600,000 distinct CDR3 sequences. More than 1.4% of the sample belongs to the ten largest clones.

Sequenced sample: blood T cells: a sorted CD56 or NKG2C T cell subset, CD4+ or CD8+ T cells, or bulk PBMC T cells (not recorded which). The TCR was taken from a woman between 45 and 60 years old in good health. Donor details come from another sample of the same person, matched by shared clones. This chain joins TRBV7-6 to TRBJ2-3; TCRdb selects TRBD1, and the lack of DNA leaves this call unchecked. For the CDR3, the sequence is CASSSFGGDTQYF.